The source of this T cell receptor beta chain is a study of blood T cell repertoires in COVID-19. Study at large: Italy, Spain and the United States were the sources of the convalescent and acute COVID-19 samples. From T cells, B-cell-depleted T cells, or PBMCs came the material, which was cDNA or gDNA.

Germline V gene sequence: CDR1 SNHLY, CDR2 FYNNEI. V shed 6 bases and J shed 3 bases, with 14 bases lying between them. The CDR3 contains 14 residues. Original data processing: Nucleated cell number was recorded as an estimate derived from reference gene primer amplification. Profiled with immunoSEQ multiplex PCR; TCRdb holds only in-frame clones, not every one. D and trimming were read from the DNA, whereas the V and J calls and clone size are those reported in that table. In the table there are some 100,000 clones, 88% of which are singletons. Sample: peripheral blood. The rearrangement links TRBV2 to TRBJ1-1; a possible D gene is TRBD1 (6 bases). This TCR was recovered from a woman aged 55-75 years with acute or convalescent COVID-19. CDR3 nucleotide sequence: TGTGCCAGCAGGGACGACAGGCTCTACACTGAAGCTTTCTTT. It codes for CASRDDRLYTEAFF.